The sequence of this T cell receptor beta chain was determined in a study of vaccination effects on CD4 cells after COVID-19. Study observations and caveats: Sampling in the study covered few convalescent patients and included no early post-infection timepoints. Long after vaccination, the clones induced by infection and by vaccine shrank markedly in size.

The ends were cut back, 0 bases at V and 0 bases at J, with 8 bases in the middle. In germline, CDR1 is LNHNV, CDR2 YYDKDF (reference sequence). This CDR3 spans 15 amino acids. Before any sequencing was done, the ViraFEST assay used viral peptide pools to expand antigen-specific CD4+ T cells. Subsequent to a culture period of under twelve days, CD4+ T cells were isolated. Previously uninfected by SARS-CoV-2, the vaccine recipients also showed negative nucleocapsid antibodies. IL-2 at 9 to 10 IU/ml and peptides at approximately 9.5 ug/ml were added to cultured PBMC, approximately 1.9 million per well. Cultures got half-medium changes with IL-2 on days 3 and 7. Turning to this clone: What it binds is not known.

This table comes from immunoSEQ multiplex PCR, and its TCRdb copy is limited to in-frame clones, with some not included. The data show 30,000 to 40,000 clones, around 67% seen once. Specimen: CD4+ T cells from PBMCs cultured with SARS-CoV-2 spike peptides, collected before COVID-19 vaccination. The receptor was isolated from a human donor who received a COVID-19 vaccine. The chain is built from TRBV15 and TRBJ1-1, with D perhaps TRBD1 (5 bases). In DNA form, the CDR3 reads TGTGCCACCAGCAGAGACCGGACAATGAACACTGAAGCTTTCTTT. Its translation is CATSRDRTMNTEAFF.